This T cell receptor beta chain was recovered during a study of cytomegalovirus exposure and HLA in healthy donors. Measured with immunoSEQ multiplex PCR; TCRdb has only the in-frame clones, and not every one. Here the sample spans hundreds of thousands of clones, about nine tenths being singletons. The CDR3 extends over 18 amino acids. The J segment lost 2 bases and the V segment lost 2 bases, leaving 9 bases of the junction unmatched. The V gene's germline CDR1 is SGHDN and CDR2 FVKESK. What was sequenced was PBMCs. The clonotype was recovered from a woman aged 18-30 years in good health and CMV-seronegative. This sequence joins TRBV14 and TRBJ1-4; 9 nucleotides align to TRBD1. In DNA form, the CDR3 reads TGTGCCAGCAGCCAAATCCGGGACAGGGTCATCACTAATGAAAAACTGTTTTTT. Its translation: CASSQIRDRVITNEKLFF.